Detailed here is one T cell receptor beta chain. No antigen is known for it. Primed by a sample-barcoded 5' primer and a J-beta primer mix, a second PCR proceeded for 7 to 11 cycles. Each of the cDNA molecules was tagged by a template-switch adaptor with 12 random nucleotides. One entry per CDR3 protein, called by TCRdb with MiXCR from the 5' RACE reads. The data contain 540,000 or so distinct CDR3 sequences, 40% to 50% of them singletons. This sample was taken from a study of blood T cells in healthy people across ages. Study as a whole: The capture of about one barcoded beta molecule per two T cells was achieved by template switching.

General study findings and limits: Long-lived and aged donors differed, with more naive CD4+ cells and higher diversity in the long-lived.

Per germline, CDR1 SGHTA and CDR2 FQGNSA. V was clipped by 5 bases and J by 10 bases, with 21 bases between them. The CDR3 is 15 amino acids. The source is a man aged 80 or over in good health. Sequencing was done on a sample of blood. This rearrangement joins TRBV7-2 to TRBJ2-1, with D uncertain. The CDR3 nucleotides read TGTGCCAGCAGCCCCTCGCGGCGCGAACTGGGGGAGCAGTTCTTC. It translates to CASSPSRRELGEQFF.